The T cell receptor beta chain under discussion was sequenced for a study of early T cells in non-severe SARS-CoV-2 infection. Trimming removed 3 bases at V and 4 bases at J, with 9 bases between. The CDR3 sequence is 14 residues long. The V gene's germline CDR1 is KGHSH and CDR2 LQKENI. This clonotype has more than one count but fewer than ten. Unique molecular identifiers were affixed to single, distinct cDNA molecules. TCRdb redid the calling of the 5' RACE reads with MiXCR, one entry per CDR3 protein. Of 75,000 or so distinct CDR3 sequences in the sample, about an eighth were seen once. This chain connects TRBV18 to TRBJ1-4; D unresolved. This receptor was identified in an adult who was a healthcare worker with PCR-confirmed SARS-CoV-2 infection or an uninfected control (not recorded which). The sequenced sample was whole blood, obtained at baseline. In DNA, the CDR3 is TGTGCCAGCTCACCCTATCAAGATAATGAAAAACTGTTTTTT. Its protein product is CASSPYQDNEKLFF.